This passage covers 26 T cell receptor beta chains from one sample sequenced in a study of T cell repertoires in cytomegalovirus infection. TCRdb analysed the reads with MiXCR anew, one entry per CDR3 protein. The profile covers about 270,000 distinct CDR3 sequences, with roughly a fifth appearing a single time and approximately 19% taken by the ten largest. No cognate antigen is known for these TCRs. This specimen consisted of cultured PBMCs, obtained from culture after CMV antigen stimulation. These TCRs come from a human donor in good health (CMV status not recorded). Some clones in this sample may be carry-over from other donors' samples.

As for this clonotype: A much larger clone differs from this one at a single base, so this may be a read error. This sequence joins TRBV7-2 and TRBJ2-3; 12 bases agree with TRBD2. J was trimmed by 5 bases and V by 4 bases; bases with no gene match: 1. The length of the CDR3 is 14 residues. The germline CDR1 and CDR2 sequences are SGHTA and FQGNSA. The DNA of the CDR3 is TGTGCCAGCAGCTGGGGACTAGCGGGAGATACGCAGTATTTT. This codes for CASSWGLAGDTQYF.

The V call is TRBV10-3, the J call TRBJ1-1; no reliable D call. The V gene lost 10 bases and the J gene lost 6 bases, with 21 bases spanning the gap. Germline values: CDR1 ENHRY, CDR2 SYGVKD. The CDR3 totals 14 residues. CDR3 sequence reads: CATVWRLSVAEAFF. DNA for the CDR3: TGTGCCACCGTTTGGCGCTTGTCGGTCGCTGAAGCTTTCTTT.

This clonotype has ten or more counts. The chain uses TRBV7-6 and TRBJ2-7; 8 nucleotides align to TRBD2. Germline trimming cut 1 base from V and 4 bases from J; bases unmatched to any gene: 6. Germline values: CDR1 SGHVS, CDR2 FNYEAQ. The CDR3 has 15 residues. CDR3 amino acids: CASSLVSGKGYEQYF. For the CDR3, the DNA is TGTGCCAGCAGCTTAGTTAGCGGGAAAGGGTACGAGCAGTACTTC.

This clonotype appeared a few times. The chain combines TRBV12-3 or TRBV12-4 with TRBJ1-5; D is perhaps TRBD1 (5 bases). V was clipped by 6 bases and J by 3 bases, with 21 bases between them. The CDR3 sequence is 17 residues long. The CDR3 bases are TGTGCCAGCAGCAGGGCCCCCGGGGCAGACCTCAATCAGCCCCAGCATTTT. Its translation is CASSRAPGADLNQPQHF.

In this sample, this clonotype turned up a few times. V and J are TRBV5-1 and TRBJ2-1; 15 bases agree with TRBD2. The CDR3 sequence is 16 residues long. Germline V gene data show CDR1 as SGHRS and CDR2 as YFSETQ. Trimming cost V 4 bases and J 8 bases; bases outside gene matches: 7. The DNA of the CDR3 is TGCGCCAGCAGCCTTGGACTAGCGGGAGGGCTCGATGAGCAGTTCTTC. This sequence encodes CASSLGLAGGLDEQFF.

The chain employs TRBV18 and TRBJ1-5; no definite D call. The ends were cut back, 4 bases at V and 5 bases at J, with 12 bases in the middle. The CDR3 spans 14 residues. The germline V gene encodes CDR1 KGHSH and CDR2 LQKENI. The CDR3 DNA sequence: TGTGCCAGCTCACTCCAGCGGGTAGATCAGCCCCAGCATTTT. Protein product: CASSLQRVDQPQHF.

The rearrangement links TRBV10-3 to TRBJ2-1, with 13 bases matching TRBD2. Germline V CDR1 and CDR2: ENHRY, SYGVKD. The CDR3 runs 15 residues. V trimming: 8 bases; J trimming: 9 bases; junction bases outside the gene matches: 10. CDR3 sequence: CAIDELAGGPSEQFF. The CDR3 nucleotides read TGTGCCATCGACGAACTAGCGGGAGGGCCCTCTGAGCAGTTCTTC.

In this sample, this clonotype turned up many times. For the CDR3, the DNA is TGTGCCAGCAGCTCTCCGGGACTAGCGGGGAGGAATACGCAGTATTTT. Translating gives CASSSPGLAGRNTQYF. This sequence joins TRBV7-2 and TRBJ2-3; 13 bases are shared with TRBD2. The CDR3 has 16 amino acids. J lost 7 bases, V lost 4 bases, and 8 bases had no gene match. Germline loops: CDR1 SGHTA, CDR2 FQGNSA.

This clonotype turned up a few times. V gene TRBV6-1 combines with J gene TRBJ2-5; D is perhaps TRBD2 (7 bases). Trimming left V 5 bases short and J 1 base short, with 17 bases between. Germline CDR1 and CDR2: MNHNS and SASEGT. The length of the CDR3 is 16 residues. Here the CDR3 reads CASSRTPGGAQETQYF. CDR3 bases: TGTGCCAGCAGTCGCACACCTGGGGGGGCCCAAGAGACCCAGTACTTC.

J is TRBJ2-5 and V is TRBV29-1; 7 bases fit TRBD2. V was clipped by 4 bases and J by 2 bases; unmatched bases: 7. This CDR3 has 14 amino acids. In germline, CDR1 is SQVTM, CDR2 ANQGSEA. The CDR3 region has the DNA TGCAGCGTTGTCCGGGGGGATCGACAAGAGACCCAGTACTTC. This sequence encodes CSVVRGDRQETQYF.

This clonotype was picked up many times. The chain has TRBV11-2 and TRBJ2-1; D may be TRBD2 (5 bases). Germline loops: CDR1 SGHAT, CDR2 FQNNGV. Trimming took 7 bases from V and 9 from J, leaving 19 bases between them. CDR3 length: 14 residues. DNA of the CDR3: TGTGCCAGCAACCCCCAACTAGAGTTGCCTGAGCAGTTCTTC. It is translated as CASNPQLELPEQFF.

This clonotype was seen a handful of times. CDR3 coding DNA: TGTGCCAGCAGCTTAGAGGGGACAGTAGATTCACCCCTCCACTTT. It yields the protein CASSLEGTVDSPLHF. V gene TRBV7-8 combines with J gene TRBJ1-6, with 7 bases identical to TRBD1. Trimming removed 1 base from V and 8 bases from J; junction bases left unmatched: 5. The CDR3 consists of 15 residues. Per the germline V gene, CDR1 is SGHVS and CDR2 is FQNEAQ.

This clonotype was seen a single time. This chain uses TRBV12-3 or TRBV12-4 with TRBJ2-6, with 9 nucleotides matching TRBD1. V shed 3 bases, J shed 1 base, and the junction held 4 bases outside the gene matches. This CDR3 has 17 amino acids. DNA for the CDR3: TGTGCCAGCAGTTTGGGACAGGGTCTGTCTGGGGCCAACGTCCTGACTTTC. Its translation: CASSLGQGLSGANVLTF.

Many counts were recorded for this clonotype. The gene calls are TRBV28 and TRBJ2-3; D is undetermined. With 4 bases removed from V and 4 bases from J, the gap between germline ends came to 9 bases. Germline V gives CDR1 MDHEN, CDR2 SYDVKM. The CDR3 consists of 13 residues. The DNA for the CDR3 is TGTGCCAGCAGTTCTCCTACTTCAGATACGCAGTATTTT. Encoded protein: CASSSPTSDTQYF.

The CDR3 DNA reads as TGTGCCAGCAGTCGACAGATCATGAACACTGAAGCTTTCTTT. Translating it yields CASSRQIMNTEAFF. The V gene is TRBV12-3 or TRBV12-4, the J gene TRBJ1-1; D may be TRBD1 (5 bases). V shed 5 bases and J shed 0 bases, with 10 bases lying between them. This CDR3 contains 14 residues.

The rearrangement links TRBV12-3 or TRBV12-4 to TRBJ2-7; possibly TRBD2 for D (5 bases). The CDR3 loop spans 12 amino acids. Trimming shortened V by 5 bases and J by 6 bases, and 11 bases separated the two germline ends. CDR3 DNA sequence: TGTGCCAGCAGTCGTCCCGAGGGCGAGCAGTACTTC. It codes for CASSRPEGEQYF.

This clonotype was detected ten times or more. This chain joins TRBV7-2 and TRBJ2-1; 11 bases are shared with TRBD2. The CDR3 consists of 16 residues. Germline CDR1 SGHTA, CDR2 FQGNSA. V was clipped by 4 bases and J by 10 bases; unmatched bases: 12. The DNA of the CDR3 is TGTGCCAGCAGCTCCGCCTTAGCGGGAGGGCCGAGAGAGCAGTTCTTC. Translation gives CASSSALAGGPREQFF.

The genes are TRBV28 and TRBJ2-3, with 12 bases lining up with TRBD2. The CDR3 is made up of 17 amino acids. V shed 4 bases, J shed 6 bases, and the junction held 11 bases outside the gene matches. Per the germline V gene, CDR1 is MDHEN and CDR2 is SYDVKM. CDR3: CASSSPATSGSKDTQYF. In DNA form, the CDR3 reads TGTGCCAGCAGTTCACCAGCGACTAGCGGGAGTAAGGATACGCAGTATTTT.

V and J are TRBV7-9 and TRBJ2-5; D is possibly TRBD2 (6 bases). Looked up from germline, CDR1 is SEHNR and CDR2 is FQNEAQ (reference sequence). This CDR3 has 15 residues. Trimming shortened V by 4 bases and J by 3 bases, and 15 bases separated the two germline ends. The CDR3 loop is CASSSTRRGEETQYF. DNA of the CDR3: TGTGCCAGCAGCTCAACCCGGAGGGGCGAAGAGACCCAGTACTTC.

The rearrangement joins TRBV27 to TRBJ2-7; D assignment may be TRBD1 or TRBD2 (5 bases each). V lost 8 bases and J 3 bases, leaving 14 bases between the germline ends. Germline assignment: CDR1 MNHEY and CDR2 SMNVEV (reference sequence). This CDR3 comprises 13 residues. DNA for the CDR3: TGTGCCAGCGGGCCCGGGACCTACTACGAGCAGTACTTC. Protein product: CASGPGTYYEQYF.

The V gene is TRBV28, the J gene TRBJ1-4; TRBD1 might be the D (5 bases). V shed 2 bases and J shed 6 bases, with 10 bases lying between them. The germline V gene has CDR1 MDHEN and CDR2 SYDVKM. The CDR3 covers 14 residues. The CDR3 is CASSLVGEYEKLFF. The DNA of the CDR3 is TGTGCCAGCAGTTTAGTAGGGGAATATGAAAAACTGTTTTTT.

The chain employs TRBV5-1 and TRBJ2-7, with D perhaps matching TRBD1 or TRBD2 (7 bases each). Germline loops: CDR1 SGHRS, CDR2 YFSETQ. V dropped 8 bases and J dropped 7 bases, with 37 bases sitting between them. This CDR3 comprises 19 residues. In DNA form, the CDR3 reads TGCGCCAGTGGGACAGAAACTAGCGAGAATCCCCGTAAAGGTGGGGAGCAGTACGTC. It translates to CASGTETSENPRKGGEQYV.

The genes are TRBV6-2 or TRBV6-3 and TRBJ2-7, with 14 bases that match TRBD2. The CDR3 is 13 amino acids. The J segment lost 12 bases and the V segment lost 10 bases, leaving 11 bases of the junction unmatched. Looked up from germline, CDR1 is MNHEY and CDR2 is SVGEGT. The CDR3 reads CATGLAGASKPYV. CDR3 sequence (DNA): TGTGCCACGGGACTAGCGGGAGCTTCGAAGCCGTACGTC.

V gene TRBV4-1 combines with J gene TRBJ2-5, with D perhaps TRBD1 or TRBD2 (5 bases each). This CDR3 spans 14 amino acids. Germline V gene data show CDR1 as MGHRA and CDR2 as YSYEKL. V was pared by 0 bases and J by 7 bases, with 12 bases between. CDR3 protein: CASSQDPGDGTQYF. The CDR3 nucleotides read TGCGCCAGCAGCCAAGATCCCGGGGACGGGACCCAGTACTTC.

This clonotype was observed a few times. This chain links TRBV6-1 with TRBJ2-1, with 8 bases aligning to TRBD2. Germline assignment: CDR1 MNHNS and CDR2 SASEGT. This CDR3 is built from 15 residues. V lost 3 bases and J lost 4; bases outside the gene matches: 5. The CDR3 DNA reads TGTGCCAGCAGTGACGACGGGGGGGGTTACAATGAGCAGTTCTTC. Translation: CASSDDGGGYNEQFF.

This clonotype has a handful of counts. J is TRBJ2-1 and V is TRBV11-2; a possible D gene is TRBD2 (7 bases). V lost 5 bases and J 6 bases, leaving 17 bases between the germline ends. Germline CDR1 SGHAT, CDR2 FQNNGV. The CDR3 consists of 15 residues. The CDR3 bases are TGTGCCAGCAGCCGGAGGGGGGGGCGGACCAATGAGCAGTTCTTC. Amino acid sequence: CASSRRGGRTNEQFF. Combining the CDR3 with reference TRBV11-2 and TRBJ2-1 gives the whole variable domain EAGVAQSPRYKIIEKRQSVAFWCNPISGHATLYWYQQILGQGPKLLIQFQNNGVVDDSQLPKDRFSAERLKGVDSTLKIQPAKLEDSAVYLCASSRRGGRTNEQFFGPGTRLTVL.